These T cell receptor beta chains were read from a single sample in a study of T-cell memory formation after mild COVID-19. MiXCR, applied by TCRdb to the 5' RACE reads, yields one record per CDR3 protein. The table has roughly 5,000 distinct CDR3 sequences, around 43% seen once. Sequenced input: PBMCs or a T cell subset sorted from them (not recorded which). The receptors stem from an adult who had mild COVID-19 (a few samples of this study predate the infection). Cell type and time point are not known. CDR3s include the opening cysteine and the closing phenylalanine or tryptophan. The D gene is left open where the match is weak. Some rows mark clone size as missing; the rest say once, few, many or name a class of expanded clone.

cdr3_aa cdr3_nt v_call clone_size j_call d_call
CASSENGSYSPLHF TGTGCCAGCAGTGAAAACGGCTCCTATTCACCCCTCCACTTT TRBV2 . TRBJ1-6 .
CSARGVGNYNEQFF TGCAGTGCTAGAGGGGTAGGGAACTACAATGAGCAGTTCTTC TRBV20-1 . TRBJ2-1 .
CASSLLAGTQETQYF TGTGCCAGCAGCCTACTAGCGGGGACCCAAGAGACCCAGTACTTC TRBV7-2 . TRBJ2-5 TRBD2
CASSSAGVQYF TGTGCCAGCAGCTCAGCGGGCGTTCAGTACTTC TRBV11-2 . TRBJ2-4 .
CASSPSRFRTDTQYF TGTGCCAGCAGCCCCTCGAGGTTTCGCACAGATACGCAGTATTTT TRBV7-9 . TRBJ2-3 .
CASSIGQGASYEQYF TGTGCCAGCAGCATTGGACAGGGGGCTTCCTACGAGCAGTACTTC TRBV11-1 medium-sized TRBJ2-7 TRBD1
CASSLTGETQYF TGTGCCAGCAGCCTGACAGGAGAGACCCAGTACTTC TRBV12-3/TRBV12-4 large TRBJ2-5 .
CASIRGWEQFF TGCGCCAGCATCAGGGGATGGGAGCAGTTCTTC TRBV10-1 many TRBJ2-1 .
CASSSDSLDFKLLAKNIQYF TGTGCCAGCAGCTCGGACAGCTTAGACTTCAAGTTGTTAGCCAAAAACATTCAGTACTTC TRBV11-2 medium-sized TRBJ2-4 .
CASSPWTSGENSYNEQFF TGTGCCAGCAGCCCTTGGACTAGCGGGGAGAACTCCTACAATGAGCAGTTCTTC TRBV4-2 medium-sized TRBJ2-1 TRBD2
CASSSTRGGRNGYTF TGTGCCAGCAGCTCGACTAGAGGAGGGCGGAATGGCTACACCTTC TRBV11-2 . TRBJ1-2 .
CSARPGLATDTQYF TGCAGTGCTAGACCTGGACTAGCGACAGATACGCAGTATTTT TRBV20-1 large TRBJ2-3 TRBD2
CASSQGRWGSYEQYF TGCGCCAGCAGCCAAGGACGATGGGGTAGCTACGAGCAGTACTTC TRBV4-3 medium-sized TRBJ2-7 .
CASSVPLPTGELFF TGTGCCAGCAGTGTTCCCCTTCCCACCGGGGAGCTGTTTTTT TRBV6-2/TRBV6-3 large TRBJ2-2 .
CATTKQDNEQFF TGTGCCACCACCAAGCAGGACAATGAGCAGTTCTTC TRBV3-1 . TRBJ2-1 .
CASSQVPPETQYF TGTGCCAGCAGCCAAGTTCCCCCCGAGACCCAGTACTTC TRBV3-1 medium-sized TRBJ2-5 .
CASSPGQGPTPYNEQFF TGCGCCAGCAGCCCCGGACAGGGACCCACCCCCTACAATGAGCAGTTCTTC TRBV4-1 large TRBJ2-1 TRBD1
CASSPLTRGWYGYTF TGTGCCAGCTCACCCCTGACCCGGGGCTGGTATGGCTACACCTTC TRBV18 many TRBJ1-2 .
CASSSGGEDTQYF TGTGCCAGCAGTTCCGGGGGGGAAGATACGCAGTATTTT TRBV6-2/TRBV6-3 . TRBJ2-3 TRBD2
CASSYVNYGYTF TGTGCCAGCAGTTACGTTAACTATGGCTACACCTTC TRBV7-2 medium-sized TRBJ1-2 .
CASSQTAWGSYNSPLHF TGTGCCAGCAGCCAAACGGCATGGGGCTCCTATAATTCACCCCTCCACTTT TRBV3-1 medium-sized TRBJ1-6 .
CASSQWGIATGYNSPLHF TGCGCCAGCAGCCAATGGGGGATCGCGACAGGCTATAATTCACCCCTCCACTTT TRBV4-1 medium-sized TRBJ1-6 .
CASSLGPIVEQYF TGTGCCAGCAGCTTAGGACCGATTGTCGAGCAGTACTTC TRBV7-6 . TRBJ2-7 .
CASSLATDTQYF TGTGCCAGCAGCTTGGCGACAGATACGCAGTATTTT TRBV5-6 . TRBJ2-3 .
CASSPQNTDTQYF TGTGCCAGCAGCCCCCAGAACACAGATACGCAGTATTTT TRBV7-9 . TRBJ2-3 .
CSTVDNEQFF TGCAGCACCGTCGATAATGAGCAGTTCTTC TRBV29-1 medium-sized TRBJ2-1 .
CATSDPDGGNYGYTF TGTGCCACCAGCGATCCGGACGGGGGGAACTATGGCTACACCTTC TRBV15 . TRBJ1-2 .
CASSLAGRDGYTF TGCGCCAGCAGCTTGGCTGGCAGGGATGGCTACACCTTC TRBV5-1 many TRBJ1-2 .
CASSGTGEYEQYF TGTGCCAGCTCCGGGACAGGGGAGTACGAGCAGTACTTC TRBV7-3 . TRBJ2-7 TRBD1
CASSQETSGGYNEQFF TGCGCCAGCAGCCAAGAAACTAGCGGGGGGTACAATGAGCAGTTCTTC TRBV4-3 . TRBJ2-1 TRBD2
CAWSVRLAASTQYF TGTGCCTGGAGTGTAAGGCTAGCGGCTTCCACGCAGTATTTT TRBV30 . TRBJ2-3 TRBD2
CASSEAPPPLGYEQYF TGTGCCAGCAGTGAAGCTCCCCCGCCTCTCGGTTACGAGCAGTACTTC TRBV6-1 . TRBJ2-7 .
CASSKPGQGNTEAFF TGTGCCAGCAGTAAGCCGGGACAGGGTAACACTGAAGCTTTCTTT TRBV6-6 . TRBJ1-1 TRBD1
CASSYGTGATYEQYF TGCGCCAGCAGCTACGGGACAGGGGCTACCTACGAGCAGTACTTC TRBV4-3 . TRBJ2-7 TRBD1
CASRTGLQETQYF TGTGCCAGCAGGACAGGGCTTCAAGAGACCCAGTACTTC TRBV27 medium-sized TRBJ2-5 TRBD1
CASSVSGTQTDTQYF TGTGCCAGCAGCGTATCGGGTACACAAACAGATACGCAGTATTTT TRBV9 medium-sized TRBJ2-3 .
CASSQVLAGGGETQYF TGCGCCAGCAGCCAAGTCTTAGCGGGAGGAGGAGAGACCCAGTACTTC TRBV4-1 . TRBJ2-5 TRBD2
CASSFSYDITETQYF TGTGCCAGCAGTTTTTCCTACGACATTACAGAGACCCAGTACTTC TRBV6-2/TRBV6-3 large TRBJ2-5 .
CASSLDRVRLAQYF TGTGCCAGCAGCTTAGACAGGGTGCGGTTGGCCCAGTACTTC TRBV7-2 . TRBJ2-5 .
CASSSGGLQPQHF TGTGCCAGCAGCTCGGGGGGGTTGCAGCCCCAGCATTTT TRBV5-4 . TRBJ1-5 .
CASSYRRAVSTNEKLFF TGCGCCAGCAGCTACAGAAGGGCGGTCAGTACTAATGAAAAACTGTTTTTT TRBV4-1 medium-sized TRBJ1-4 .
CASSLVQANTGELFF TGTGCCAGCAGCTTAGTACAAGCGAACACCGGGGAGCTGTTTTTT TRBV7-2 medium-sized TRBJ2-2 .
CASSLGGFYNEQFF TGTGCCAGCAGCTTAGGCGGGTTTTACAATGAGCAGTTCTTC TRBV7-2 . TRBJ2-1 .
CASSLAPGDEQYF TGCGCCAGCAGCTTGGCCCCCGGCGACGAGCAGTACTTC TRBV5-1 . TRBJ2-7 .